This entry concerns a single T cell receptor (beta chain). The sample originates from a study of CD8 T cells in Susac syndrome. CDR1 MNHEY and CDR2 SMNVEV come from the germline V gene (reference sequence). Between the trimmed V and J ends, which lost 7 bases and 2 bases, there was a span of 15 bases. The CDR3 has 16 amino acids. Random-hexamer reverse transcription was applied to about 0.45 to 1 ug RNA. Multiplex immunoSEQ PCR targeted 54 Vbeta and 13 Jbeta TCR beta segments. TCRdb reprocessed the immunoSEQ multiplex PCR reads via MiXCR and lists one record per CDR3 protein. This sample has a few hundred thousand distinct CDR3 sequences, with approximately 85% found just once.

The TCR originated in a human donor with multiple sclerosis. V and J are TRBV27 and TRBJ2-6; TRBD2 is a possible D gene (5 bases). Source material: CD8+ T cells from PBMCs. The CDR3 loop reads CASTLHAGTGANVLTF. Here the CDR3 DNA reads TGTGCCAGCACCCTCCATGCCGGGACTGGGGCCAACGTCCTGACTTTC.